This TCR beta chain was captured in a study of response to subunit inactivated influenza vaccine. This clonotype has more than one count but fewer than ten. The germline gives CDR1 SNHLY, CDR2 FYNNEI. V lost 2 bases and J lost 3, with 14 bases in between. The CDR3 is 15 amino acids. TCRdb processed the RT-PCR reads anew with MiXCR; each CDR3 protein has one entry. Among around 710,000 distinct CDR3 sequences listed, more than 11% were seen once. This chain connects TRBV2 to TRBJ2-7; D is possibly TRBD1 (6 bases). The receptor's source is a man aged 50 or older who received an inactivated influenza vaccine. Sample: PBMCs from blood, taken around 15 days before vaccination. The CDR3 protein is CASSETGKRIYEQYF. DNA of the CDR3: TGTGCCAGCAGTGAAACAGGGAAAAGGATCTACGAGCAGTACTTC.